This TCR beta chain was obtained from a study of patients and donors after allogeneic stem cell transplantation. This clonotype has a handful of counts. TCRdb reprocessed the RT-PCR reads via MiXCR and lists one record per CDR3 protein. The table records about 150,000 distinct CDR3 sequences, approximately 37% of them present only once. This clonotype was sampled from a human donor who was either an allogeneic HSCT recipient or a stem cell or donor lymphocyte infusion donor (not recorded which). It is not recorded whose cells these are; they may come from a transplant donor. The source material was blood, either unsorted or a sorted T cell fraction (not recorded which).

This CDR3 reads CASSSIGDEQFF. CDR3 in DNA: TGTGCCAGCAGCTCGATAGGGGATGAGCAGTTCTTC. The rearrangement joins TRBV7-9 to TRBJ2-1; D possibly corresponds to TRBD1 (5 bases). The germline gives CDR1 SEHNR, CDR2 FQNEAQ (reference sequence). V was pared by 4 bases and J by 8 bases, with 9 bases between. The CDR3 length is 12 residues. The complete variable domain, with remaining parts taken from reference TRBV7-9 and TRBJ2-1, reads DTGVSQNPRHKITKRGQNVTFRCDPISEHNRLYWYRQTLGQGPEFLTYFQNEAQLEKSRLLSDRFSAERPKGSFSTLEIQRTEQGDSAMYLCASSSIGDEQFFGPGTRLTVL.